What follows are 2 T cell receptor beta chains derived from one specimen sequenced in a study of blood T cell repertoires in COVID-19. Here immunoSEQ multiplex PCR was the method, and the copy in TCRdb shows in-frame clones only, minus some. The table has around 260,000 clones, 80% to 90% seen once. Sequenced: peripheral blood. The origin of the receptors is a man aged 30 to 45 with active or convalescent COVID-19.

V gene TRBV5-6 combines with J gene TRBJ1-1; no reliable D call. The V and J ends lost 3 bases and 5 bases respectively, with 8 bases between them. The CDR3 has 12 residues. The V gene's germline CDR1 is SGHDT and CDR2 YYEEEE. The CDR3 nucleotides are TGTGCCAGCAGCTGGGAGGGTACTGAAGCTTTCTTT. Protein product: CASSWEGTEAFF.

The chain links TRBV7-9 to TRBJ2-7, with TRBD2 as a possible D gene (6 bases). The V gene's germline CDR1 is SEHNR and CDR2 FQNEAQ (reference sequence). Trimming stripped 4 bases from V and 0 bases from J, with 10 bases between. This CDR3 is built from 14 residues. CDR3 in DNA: TGTGCCAGCAGCTCCCCGGGACTCTCCTACGAGCAGTACTTC. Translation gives CASSSPGLSYEQYF.